Following are 5 T cell receptor beta chains from one sample sequenced in a study of blood T cell repertoires in COVID-19. Only in-frame clones appear in the TCRdb table, and some are missing; sequencing was by immunoSEQ multiplex PCR. The table includes some 46,000 clones, around 86% detected once. Sequenced: peripheral blood. These receptors came from a man aged 55 to 70 with active COVID-19.

V and J are TRBV4-2 and TRBJ1-1; D is uncertain. There are 15 residues in the CDR3. CDR1 LGHNA and CDR2 YNFKEQ come from the germline V gene. The V end lost 1 base, the J end lost 2 bases, and 11 bases lay between the germline ends. CDR3 nucleotide sequence: TGTGCCAGCAGCCAAGCGGCAGGCTTCAACACTGAAGCTTTCTTT. As protein: CASSQAAGFNTEAFF.

The rearrangement links TRBV21-1 to TRBJ2-5; TRBD2, the table's D call, lacks a check against the DNA. TRBV21-1 is labeled a pseudogene. The CDR3 is made up of 11 amino acids. Written as DNA, the CDR3 is TGTGCCCGCGCGTACCAAGAGACCCAGTACTTC. Translation gives CARAYQETQYF.

This chain uses TRBV5-5 with TRBJ2-7; TRBD1 matches 8 bases. Germline CDR1 is SGHKS and CDR2 is YYEKEE (reference sequence). The CDR3 sequence is 13 residues long. V was pared by 2 bases and J by 4 bases, with 2 bases of the junction left unmatched. CDR3 region: CASSFGTGYEQYF. In DNA, the CDR3 is TGTGCCAGCAGCTTTGGGACAGGTTACGAGCAGTACTTC.

DNA of the CDR3: TGTGCCAGCAGCTTAGAACTAGCGGGGAACACCGGGGAGCTGTTTTTT. This sequence encodes CASSLELAGNTGELFF. V and J are TRBV11-2 and TRBJ2-2; TRBD2 aligns across 9 bases. Trimming took 0 bases from V and 1 from J; bases not matched to a gene: 0. Germline V gene data show CDR1 as SGHAT and CDR2 as FQNNGV. The CDR3 totals 16 residues.

The chain joins TRBV2 to TRBJ1-1, with 7 bases identical to TRBD1. This CDR3 comprises 14 residues. The germline V gene encodes CDR1 SNHLY and CDR2 FYNNEI. With V trimmed by 8 bases and J by 6 bases, 12 bases remained unmatched. The CDR3 nucleotides read TGTGCCAGCCTCTGGGACAGCCCAACTTCTGAAGCTTTCTTT. Its translation: CASLWDSPTSEAFF.